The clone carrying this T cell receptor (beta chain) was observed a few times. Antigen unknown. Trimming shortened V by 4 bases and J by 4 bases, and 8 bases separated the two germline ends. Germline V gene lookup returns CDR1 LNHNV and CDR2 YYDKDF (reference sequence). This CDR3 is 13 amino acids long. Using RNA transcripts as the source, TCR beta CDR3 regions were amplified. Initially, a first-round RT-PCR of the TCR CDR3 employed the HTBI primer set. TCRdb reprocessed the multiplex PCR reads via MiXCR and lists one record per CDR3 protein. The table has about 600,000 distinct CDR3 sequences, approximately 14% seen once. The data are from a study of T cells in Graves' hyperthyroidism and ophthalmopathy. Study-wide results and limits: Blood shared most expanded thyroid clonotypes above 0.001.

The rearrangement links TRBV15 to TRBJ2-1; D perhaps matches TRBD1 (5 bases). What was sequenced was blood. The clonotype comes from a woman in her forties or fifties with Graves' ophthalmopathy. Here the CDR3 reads CATSNRQYNEQFF. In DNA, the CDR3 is TGTGCCACCAGCAACCGACAGTACAATGAGCAGTTCTTC.